This note documents a single T cell receptor beta chain sequence. The CDR3 contains 14 residues. Germline V gives CDR1 SNHLY, CDR2 FYNNEI. V trimming: 9 bases; J trimming: 2 bases; junction bases outside the gene matches: 5. TCRdb called the RT-PCR reads again in MiXCR, with one record for every CDR3 protein. The sample consists of 390,000 or so distinct CDR3 sequences, 16% of them appearing once. These data belong to a study of patients and donors after allogeneic stem cell transplantation. Sequencing was carried out using blood, either unsorted or a sorted T cell fraction (not recorded which). This TCR was sampled from a human donor who was either an allogeneic HSCT recipient or a stem cell or donor lymphocyte infusion donor (not recorded which). It is not recorded whose cells these are; they may come from a transplant donor. This chain joins TRBV2 and TRBJ2-7; 12 nucleotides line up with TRBD2. The CDR3 sequence is CASRTSGAAYEQYF. The CDR3 DNA sequence: TGTGCCAGTCGGACTAGCGGGGCGGCCTACGAGCAGTACTTC. Together with reference TRBV2 and TRBJ2-7, the CDR3 gives the full variable domain: EPEVTQTPSHQVTQMGQEVILRCVPISNHLYFYWYRQILGQKVEFLVSFYNNEISEKSEIFDDQFSVERPDGSNFTLKIRSTKLEDSAMYFCASRTSGAAYEQYFGPGTRLTVT.